One T cell receptor beta chain is described in this entry. The data were obtained in a study of tumour-infiltrating T cells in Burkitt lymphoma. Germline V gene lookup returns CDR1 SGHRS and CDR2 YFSETQ. The CDR3 is made up of 14 amino acids. Trimming removed 2 bases at V and 9 bases at J, with 12 bases between. The repertoire was sequenced with immunoSEQ multiplex PCR; TCRdb's copy has only in-frame clones and lacks some. The sample carries 4,000 to 5,000 clones, around 25% recorded once. This sequence originates from a human donor with diffuse large B-cell lymphoma. The specimen was tumor tissue. The V gene is TRBV5-1, the J gene TRBJ1-6; D unclear. The CDR3 DNA sequence: TGCGCCAGCAGCTTCGGCCCAAGTCCTTCACCCCTCCACTTT. It specifies CASSFGPSPSPLHF.